The entry below gives a single T cell receptor beta chain sequence along with its context. These data are taken from a study of blood T cell repertoires in COVID-19. Study at large: Acute and convalescent COVID-19 samples came from the United States, Italy and Spain.

There are 15 residues in the CDR3. Germline lookup yields CDR1 MDHEN and CDR2 SYDVKM. After removal of 5 bases from V and 5 bases from J, the junction contained 6 bases not matched to a gene. Grouping used clinical history reported by participants in a survey and questionnaire. Two negative PCRs, clearance, or symptom resolution had been documented for recovered Cohort 3 donors. Original handling: It was from reference gene primer amplification that nucleated cell counts were estimated. Profiled with immunoSEQ multiplex PCR; TCRdb holds only in-frame clones, not every one. V and J calls and clone size are as listed in that table; D and trimming were resolved from the DNA. The sample lists a few hundred thousand clones; around 86% were seen once.

V is TRBV28 and J is TRBJ2-5, with 12 bases that match TRBD1. Source material: PBMCs or T cells enriched from blood (not recorded which). The source of this sequence is a woman between 50 and 59 years old who had recovered from COVID-19. In DNA form, the CDR3 reads TGTGCCAGCAGTCGGGACAGGGGGCAGTGGGAGACCCAGTACTTC. It codes for CASSRDRGQWETQYF.